This T cell receptor beta chain was retrieved from a study of naive and memory T cell subsets. Amplification of ligated cDNA took four PCR rounds with SP2 and nested alpha and beta constant primers. Reverse transcription of blood and skin TCR RNA was primed at alpha and beta constant regions. Via MiXCR, TCRdb re-called the UMI-ligation and nested PCR reads, giving one row per CDR3 protein. The sample lists more than 20,000 distinct CDR3 sequences, 5.2% seen once, with approximately 7.4% in the top ten. Germline values: CDR1 SGHVS, CDR2 FQNEAQ. V shed 2 bases and J 7 bases; nucleotides not matched to a gene: 11. CDR3 length: 15 amino acids. A UMI-containing oligonucleotide was joined by 3' ligation to the TCR cDNA template. The sample holds many counts of this clonotype.

This sequence originates from an adult in good health. What was sequenced was blood. The chain combines TRBV7-8 with TRBJ2-7; 7 bases match TRBD2. The CDR3 protein is CASSLITLSSGEQYF. As DNA, the CDR3 is TGTGCCAGCAGCTTAATAACTCTCTCTAGCGGTGAGCAGTACTTC.